A single T cell receptor beta chain is shown here with its context. The CDR3 spans 16 residues. Germline V lookup: CDR1 MNHNS, CDR2 SASEGT. The J segment lost 6 bases and the V segment lost 4 bases, leaving 9 bases of the junction unmatched. The data stem from a study of blood T cell repertoires in COVID-19. Data came from immunoSEQ multiplex PCR; TCRdb stores just in-frame clones and leaves some out. The sample lists a few hundred thousand clones; roughly 85% were seen once. This receptor was obtained from a woman in her 70s with acute or convalescent COVID-19. The chain couples TRBV6-1 to TRBJ1-6; 7 bases match TRBD1. The sequenced sample was peripheral blood. In DNA form, the CDR3 reads TGTGCCAGCAGTGCACCGGCGACAGGGTCTAATTCACCCCTCCACTTT. Translating it yields CASSAPATGSNSPLHF.